This T cell receptor (beta chain) appears in the sequencing data of a study of blood T cell repertoires in COVID-19. Study in general: Sources were T cells, B-cell-depleted T cells, or PBMCs; the material itself was cDNA or gDNA.

Germline lookup yields CDR1 LNHDA and CDR2 SQIVND (reference sequence). The CDR3 is 13 residues long. The V and J ends lost 4 bases and 9 bases, in that order; junction bases with no gene match: 7. Participants were placed into cohorts based on the clinical history they reported. The authors' processing: Amplification from reference gene primers served as the basis for estimated nucleated cell counts. Clones were read by immunoSEQ multiplex PCR, and TCRdb kept only the in-frame ones, dropping some. The V and J calls and clone size are taken from that table; D and trimming were inferred from the DNA. The sample carries about 200,000 clones, around 85% recorded once.

The gene calls are TRBV19 and TRBJ1-1; 8 bases agree with TRBD1. This TCR was sampled from a middle-aged woman with acute COVID-19. Input material: PBMCs or T cells enriched from blood (not recorded which). The CDR3 reads CASSKDRDGQAFF. In DNA, the CDR3 is TGTGCCAGTAGTAAGGACAGGGACGGCCAAGCTTTCTTT.